These 15 T cell receptor beta chains were all obtained from the same sample, sequenced in a study of OX40 agonist ivuxolimab in advanced cancers. This table comes from immunoSEQ multiplex PCR, and its TCRdb copy is limited to in-frame clones, with some not included. This repertoire shows approximately 60,000 clones, around 83% found once; its top ten account for 4% to 5%. The sample was CD4+ or CD8+ T cells sorted from blood, taken in a trial of the OX40 agonist ivuxolimab. The receptors derive from an adult with an advanced solid tumor such as melanoma, head and neck, liver or kidney cancer.

The chain carries TRBV7-9 and TRBJ1-4; 8 bases fit TRBD1. The length of the CDR3 is 15 residues. The ends lost 4 bases at V and 0 bases at J; junction bases unmatched: 1. In germline, CDR1 is SEHNR, CDR2 FQNEAQ (reference sequence). The CDR3 sequence: CASSSQGATNEKLFF. CDR3 sequence (DNA): TGTGCCAGCAGCTCACAGGGGGCAACTAATGAAAAACTGTTTTTT.

Only one count was recorded for this clone. The DNA for the CDR3 is TGCACCAGCAGCCAGAGTAGCGACACCGGGGAGCTGTTTTTT. Amino acid sequence: CTSSQSSDTGELFF. This chain connects TRBV1 to TRBJ2-2; TRBD2 is the table's D call and was not checked against the DNA. TRBV1 is listed as a pseudogene. CDR3 size: 14 residues.

The chain couples TRBV6-5 to TRBJ1-4; D is unclear. The CDR3 contains 15 residues. CDR1 and CDR2 from the germline V gene are MNHEY and SVGAGI. The V end was cut by 1 base, the J end by 4 bases, with 10 bases between. CDR3 region: CASSYLRTRNEKLFF. In DNA form, the CDR3 reads TGTGCCAGCAGTTACTTGAGGACCCGTAATGAAAAACTGTTTTTT.

The CDR3, as DNA: TGTGCCAGCTCACCACGGGGCAGGGGAGCAGATACGCAGTATTTT. It specifies CASSPRGRGADTQYF. This chain connects TRBV18 to TRBJ2-3; maybe TRBD1 (6 bases). This CDR3 is 15 amino acids long. The V end was cut by 1 base, the J end by 4 bases, with 12 bases between. Germline values: CDR1 KGHSH, CDR2 LQKENI.

This sequence joins TRBV18 and TRBJ2-3; 7 bases fit TRBD2. The CDR3 spans 15 residues. V was pared by 3 bases and J by 2 bases, with 5 bases of the junction left unmatched. Per the germline V gene, CDR1 is KGHSH and CDR2 is LQKENI. The CDR3 loop is CASSPPGLTTDTQYF. The CDR3 DNA reads TGTGCCAGCTCACCGCCGGGACTAACCACAGATACGCAGTATTTT.

In its sample, this clone was seen a few times. The chain employs TRBV6-5 and TRBJ2-7, with D perhaps matching TRBD1 (5 bases). The V and J ends lost 4 bases and 6 bases respectively, with 19 bases between them. The CDR3 length is 15 residues. Germline loops: CDR1 MNHEY, CDR2 SVGAGI. The CDR3, as DNA: TGTGCCAGCAGTTGGACCACCCGACAGCCCGGCGAGCAGTACTTC. The encoded protein is CASSWTTRQPGEQYF.

The rearrangement links TRBV29-1 to TRBJ1-2; D gene uncertain. CDR1 is SQVTM and CDR2 is ANQGSEA in the germline V gene. With 5 bases removed from V and 8 bases from J, the gap between germline ends came to 24 bases. The CDR3 is made up of 15 amino acids. CDR3 sequence: CSVRGSSGGSDGYTF. DNA of the CDR3: TGCAGCGTTCGTGGCAGCTCAGGAGGGTCGGACGGCTACACCTTC.

J is TRBJ2-7 and V is TRBV5-1; weak D call: TRBD1 (6 bases). The CDR3 has 13 amino acids. Trimming removed 4 bases from V and 5 bases from J, with 13 bases in between. Germline V gives CDR1 SGHRS, CDR2 YFSETQ. In DNA, the CDR3 is TGCGCCAGCAGCACAACCACAGGGAACGAGCAGTACTTC. Its translation: CASSTTTGNEQYF.

This sequence joins TRBV5-4 and TRBJ1-4; a possible D gene is TRBD1 (6 bases). Trimming took 2 bases from V and 3 from J, leaving 8 bases between them. Germline values: CDR1 SGHNT, CDR2 YYREEE (reference sequence). The CDR3 has 14 amino acids. The CDR3 nucleotides read TGTGCCAGCAGCTTCAAGGGGGCTAATGAAAAACTGTTTTTT. This sequence encodes CASSFKGANEKLFF.

The rearrangement links TRBV4-3 to TRBJ2-5, with 8 bases aligning to TRBD2. V gave up 4 bases and J gave up 4 bases; unmatched junction bases: 8. The germline V gene has CDR1 LGHNA and CDR2 YSLEER. The CDR3 is made up of 15 amino acids. CDR3 bases: TGCGCCAGCAGCCCTGGTGGGGCGGGAGGAGAGACCCAGTACTTC. It translates to CASSPGGAGGETQYF.

The chain recombines TRBV6-1 with TRBJ2-7; 12 positions match TRBD1. The J segment lost 5 bases and the V segment lost 6 bases, leaving 8 bases of the junction unmatched. CDR1 is MNHNS, CDR2 SASEGT, per germline. This CDR3 spans 15 amino acids. CDR3 protein: CASRYQGQGAHEQYF. In DNA form, the CDR3 reads TGTGCCAGCAGATACCAGGGACAGGGGGCCCACGAGCAGTACTTC.

V usage is TRBV6-1 and J usage is TRBJ2-7; TRBD1 might be the D (6 bases). The germline V gene encodes CDR1 MNHNS and CDR2 SASEGT. This CDR3 is built from 14 residues. V lost 7 bases and J 4 bases, leaving 17 bases between the germline ends. The CDR3 nucleotides are TGTGCCAGCAATCCAGGCGGCAGGGGTTACGAGCAGTACTTC. Translation gives CASNPGGRGYEQYF.

V gene TRBV7-9 combines with J gene TRBJ2-7; the D gene could be TRBD1 or TRBD2 (6 bases each). This CDR3 has 15 residues. Germline CDR1 SEHNR, CDR2 FQNEAQ (reference sequence). Trimming shortened V by 1 base and J by 3 bases, and 13 bases separated the two germline ends. In DNA form, the CDR3 reads TGTGCCAGCAGCTTAGTTGTGGGGGGCATCTACGAGCAGTACTTC. Translated: CASSLVVGGIYEQYF.

The chain is built from TRBV29-1 and TRBJ2-7; possibly TRBD1 for D (6 bases). The CDR3 length is 12 residues. Germline V gene lookup returns CDR1 SQVTM and CDR2 ANQGSEA. Trimming cost V 5 bases and J 7 bases, with 15 bases left between them. The CDR3 nucleotides are TGCAGCGTTTTCGGGACACTCCAAGAGCAGTACTTC. This translates into CSVFGTLQEQYF.

This sequence joins TRBV19 and TRBJ2-1; 8 bases agree with TRBD2. Germline V lookup: CDR1 LNHDA, CDR2 SQIVND (reference sequence). V shed 5 bases, J shed 4 bases, and the junction held 13 bases outside the gene matches. The CDR3 runs 17 residues. The CDR3 coding sequence is TGTGCCAGTAGTGATTCAAGCGGGAGTAGGGGTTACAATGAGCAGTTCTTC. The encoded protein is CASSDSSGSRGYNEQFF.